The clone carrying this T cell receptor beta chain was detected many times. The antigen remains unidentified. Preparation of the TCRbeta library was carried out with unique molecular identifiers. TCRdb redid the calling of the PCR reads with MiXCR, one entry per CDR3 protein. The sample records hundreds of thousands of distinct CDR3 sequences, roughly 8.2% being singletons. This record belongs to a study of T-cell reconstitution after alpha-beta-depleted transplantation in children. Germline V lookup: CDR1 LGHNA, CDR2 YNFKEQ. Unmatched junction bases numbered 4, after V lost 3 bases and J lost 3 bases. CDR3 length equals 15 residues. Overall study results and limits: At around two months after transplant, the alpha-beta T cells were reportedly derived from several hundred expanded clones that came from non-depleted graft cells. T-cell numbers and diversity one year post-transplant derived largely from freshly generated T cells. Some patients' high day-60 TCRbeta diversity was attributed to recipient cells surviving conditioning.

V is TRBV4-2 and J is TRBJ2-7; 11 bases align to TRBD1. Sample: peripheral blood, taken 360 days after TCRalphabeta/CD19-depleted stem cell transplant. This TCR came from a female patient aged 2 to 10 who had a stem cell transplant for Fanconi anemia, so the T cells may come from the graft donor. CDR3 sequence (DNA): TGTGCCAGCAGCCACTACGGGACAGGGGGCTACGAGCAGTACTTC. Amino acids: CASSHYGTGGYEQYF.